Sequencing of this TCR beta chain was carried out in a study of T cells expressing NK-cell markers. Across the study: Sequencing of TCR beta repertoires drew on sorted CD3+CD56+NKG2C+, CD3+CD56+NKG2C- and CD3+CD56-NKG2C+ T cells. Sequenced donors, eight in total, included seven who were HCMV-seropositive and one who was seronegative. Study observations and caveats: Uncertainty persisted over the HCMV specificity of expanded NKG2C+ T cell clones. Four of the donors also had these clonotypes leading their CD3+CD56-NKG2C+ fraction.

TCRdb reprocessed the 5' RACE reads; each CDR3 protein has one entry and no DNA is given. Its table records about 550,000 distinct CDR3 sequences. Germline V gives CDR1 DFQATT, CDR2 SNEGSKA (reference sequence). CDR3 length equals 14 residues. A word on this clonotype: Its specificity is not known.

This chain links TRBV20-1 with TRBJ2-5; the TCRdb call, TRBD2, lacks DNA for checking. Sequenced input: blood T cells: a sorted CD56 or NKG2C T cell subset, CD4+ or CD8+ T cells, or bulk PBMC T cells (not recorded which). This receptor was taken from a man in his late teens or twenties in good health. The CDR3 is CSATRRLAGETQYF.